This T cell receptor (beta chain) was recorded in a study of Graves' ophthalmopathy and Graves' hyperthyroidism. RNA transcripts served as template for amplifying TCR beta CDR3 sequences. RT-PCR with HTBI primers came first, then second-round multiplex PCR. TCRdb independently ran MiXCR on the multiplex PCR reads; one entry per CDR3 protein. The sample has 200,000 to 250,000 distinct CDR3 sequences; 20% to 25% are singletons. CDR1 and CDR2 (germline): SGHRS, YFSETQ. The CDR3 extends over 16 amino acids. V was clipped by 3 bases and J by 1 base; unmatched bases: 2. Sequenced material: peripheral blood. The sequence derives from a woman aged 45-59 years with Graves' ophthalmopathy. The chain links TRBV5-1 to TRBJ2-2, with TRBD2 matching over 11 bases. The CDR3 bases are TGCGCCAGCAGCTCCGGACTAGCGGGGAACACCGGGGAGCTGTTTTTT. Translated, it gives CASSSGLAGNTGELFF.